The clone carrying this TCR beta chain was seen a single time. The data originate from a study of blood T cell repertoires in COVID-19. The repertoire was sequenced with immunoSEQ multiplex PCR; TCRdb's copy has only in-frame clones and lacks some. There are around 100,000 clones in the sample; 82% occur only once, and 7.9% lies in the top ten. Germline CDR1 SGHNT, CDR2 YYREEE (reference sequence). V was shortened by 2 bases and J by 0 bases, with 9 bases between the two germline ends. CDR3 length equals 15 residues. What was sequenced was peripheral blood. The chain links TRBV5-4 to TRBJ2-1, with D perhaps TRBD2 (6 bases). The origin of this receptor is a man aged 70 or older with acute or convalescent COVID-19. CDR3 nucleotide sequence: TGTGCCAGCAGCTTAGGGGACTTCTCCTACAATGAGCAGTTCTTC. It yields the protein CASSLGDFSYNEQFF.